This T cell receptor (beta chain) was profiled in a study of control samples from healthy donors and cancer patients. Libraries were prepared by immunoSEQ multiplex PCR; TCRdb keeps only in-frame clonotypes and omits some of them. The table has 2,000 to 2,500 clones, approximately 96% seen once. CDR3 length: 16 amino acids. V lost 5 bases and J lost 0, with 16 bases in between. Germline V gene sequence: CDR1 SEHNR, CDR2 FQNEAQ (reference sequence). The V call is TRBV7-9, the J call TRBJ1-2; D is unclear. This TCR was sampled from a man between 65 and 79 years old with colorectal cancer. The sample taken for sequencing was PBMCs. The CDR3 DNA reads TGTGCCAGCAGCGTCGGCCTGATGGAGCCTAACTATGGCTACACCTTC. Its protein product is CASSVGLMEPNYGYTF.